These 30 T cell receptor beta chains came from one sample sequenced in a study of shared clonotypes between healthy human individuals. Libraries were prepared by immunoSEQ multiplex PCR; TCRdb keeps only in-frame clonotypes and omits some of them. The table has about a million clones, approximately 80% seen once. The sequenced sample was memory CD4+ T cells from PBMCs. Noted subset: CD45RA-negative fraction. Source of these receptors: a young man in good health. Some clones in this sample may be carry-over from other donors' samples.

For this clone: Given a far larger clone just one base away, this is likely a sequencing read error. This chain links TRBV29-1 with TRBJ2-7, with TRBD1 as a possible D gene (6 bases). The CDR3 is made up of 12 amino acids. CDR1 and CDR2 (germline): SQVTM, ANQGSEA. The ends were cut back, 7 bases at V and 6 bases at J, with 16 bases in the middle. CDR3 in amino acids: CSGVTGELEQYF. The DNA for the CDR3 is TGCAGCGGGGTGACAGGCGAACTCGAGCAGTACTTC.

The J gene is TRBJ2-7, the V gene TRBV11-1; D gene unclear. The CDR3 has 13 residues. Trimming cost V 3 bases and J 3 bases, with 9 bases left between them. Germline CDR1 reads SGHAT; CDR2 reads FQDESV (reference sequence). CDR3: CASSFVASYEQYF. The CDR3 DNA reads TGTGCCAGCAGCTTCGTGGCTAGCTACGAGCAGTACTTC.

The gene calls are TRBV5-4 and TRBJ2-3, with a possible D match to TRBD1 (5 bases). This CDR3 region has 15 residues. V was trimmed by 2 bases and J by 4 bases, leaving 14 bases between them. Germline CDR1 SGHNT, CDR2 YYREEE (reference sequence). The DNA for the CDR3 is TGTGCCAGCAGCTTTCCCAGCAGGGCGGCAGATACGCAGTATTTT. Its protein is CASSFPSRAADTQYF.

V usage is TRBV11-2 and J usage is TRBJ2-7; 11 bases agree with TRBD1. Germline V CDR1 and CDR2: SGHAT, FQNNGV. The CDR3 spans 15 residues. Trimming at V came to 3 bases and at J to 6 bases, leaving 7 bases not matched to a gene. The CDR3: CASSFTWDRGSEQYF. The CDR3 DNA is TGTGCCAGCAGCTTCACCTGGGACAGGGGGTCCGAGCAGTACTTC.

On this clone itself: The same CDR3 is also encoded by other DNA sequences in this sample. The chain has TRBV5-6 and TRBJ2-7; D is undetermined. The CDR3 is 12 amino acids. The V end was cut by 0 bases, the J end by 4 bases, with 5 bases between. Germline V lookup: CDR1 SGHDT, CDR2 YYEEEE. CDR3 nucleotides: TGTGCCAGCAGCTTGGGGGTTTACGAGCAGTACTTC. This sequence encodes CASSLGVYEQYF.

The rearrangement links TRBV30 to TRBJ2-2, with TRBD2 as a possible D gene (6 bases). In germline, CDR1 is GTSNPN, CDR2 SVGIG (reference sequence). The CDR3 has 15 residues. V lost 0 bases, J lost 3 bases, and 11 bases lay in between. The chain's CDR3 is CAWSVDGSHTGELFF. The CDR3 DNA reads TGTGCCTGGAGTGTGGACGGGAGTCACACCGGGGAGCTGTTTTTT.

As DNA, the CDR3 is TGTGCCAGCAGTTACTCAAGGCAGGGGGGGAGAAATACGCAGTATTTT. Amino acids: CASSYSRQGGRNTQYF. J is TRBJ2-3 and V is TRBV6-5, with D perhaps assigned TRBD1 or TRBD2 (7 bases each). V was trimmed by 0 bases and J by 7 bases, leaving 17 bases between them. The germline gives CDR1 MNHEY, CDR2 SVGAGI. The CDR3 runs 16 residues.

The rearrangement links TRBV7-6 to TRBJ1-4; D call uncertain. This CDR3 contains 12 residues. Trimming took 5 bases from V and 4 from J, leaving 5 bases between them. CDR1 is SGHVS, CDR2 FNYEAQ, per germline. Here the CDR3 DNA reads TGTGCCAGCAGCAGGGTTAATGAAAAACTGTTTTTT. This gives the protein CASSRVNEKLFF.

This clone occurred a few times. In the same sample, other DNA sequences code for this CDR3. This chain joins TRBV11-3 and TRBJ2-3; TRBD2 aligns across 9 bases. The CDR3 is made up of 14 amino acids. The J segment lost 4 bases and the V segment lost 5 bases, leaving 4 bases of the junction unmatched. Germline values: CDR1 SGHNT, CDR2 YENEEA. The CDR3 DNA reads TGTGCCAGCAGCCTGGGACTAGCACCAGATACGCAGTATTTT. As protein: CASSLGLAPDTQYF.

The rearrangement uses TRBV4-1 and TRBJ1-2; no clear D. Trimming removed 3 bases from V and 3 bases from J, with 14 bases in between. The CDR3 is made up of 15 amino acids. Germline CDR1 is MGHRA and CDR2 is YSYEKL. CDR3 sequence reads: CASSHPLTDYYGYTF. The CDR3, as DNA: TGCGCCAGCAGCCATCCCTTGACGGACTACTATGGCTACACCTTC.

This chain uses TRBV4-1 with TRBJ1-1; D remains ambiguous. Trimming removed 4 bases from V and 4 bases from J, with 13 bases in between. This CDR3 spans 14 amino acids. Germline V lookup: CDR1 MGHRA, CDR2 YSYEKL. For the CDR3, the DNA is TGCGCCAGCAGCCTAGAGGAAGGTCGCACTGAAGCTTTCTTT. Translating gives CASSLEEGRTEAFF.

This clone has more than one count but fewer than ten. The chain carries TRBV6-1 and TRBJ2-3; 7 bases match TRBD1. V was clipped by 6 bases and J by 1 base; unmatched bases: 7. The CDR3 spans 15 residues. From germline, CDR1 is MNHNS and CDR2 SASEGT. CDR3 bases: TGTGCCAGCAGCCGACAGGGACGGGGCACAGATACGCAGTATTTT. Amino acid sequence: CASSRQGRGTDTQYF.

The sample holds a few counts of this clone. The chain employs TRBV19 and TRBJ1-5; 7 bases align to TRBD1. Germline CDR1 reads LNHDA; CDR2 reads SQIVND (reference sequence). The CDR3 contains 14 residues. Germline trimming cut 5 bases from V and 4 bases from J; bases unmatched to any gene: 5. The CDR3 protein is CASSPDRDNQPQHF. In DNA form, the CDR3 reads TGTGCCAGTAGTCCCGACAGGGATAATCAGCCCCAGCATTTT.

This clone was seen just once. V and J are TRBV7-9 and TRBJ1-1; D uncertain. The CDR3 is 12 amino acids. Germline-derived CDR1 and CDR2 are SEHNR and FQNEAQ (reference sequence). V dropped 4 bases and J dropped 3 bases, with 6 bases sitting between them. This chain's CDR3 is CASSYQDTEAFF. The CDR3 DNA reads as TGTGCCAGCAGCTACCAAGACACTGAAGCTTTCTTT.

This clone appeared once. Within the sample, other DNA sequences also encode this same CDR3. The chain carries TRBV15 and TRBJ1-5, with D unresolved. Germline V gives CDR1 LNHNV, CDR2 YYDKDF (reference sequence). This CDR3 has 13 residues. Trimming pared 0 bases from V and 6 bases from J, leaving 6 bases between. The CDR3 loop is CATSRDLGQPQHF. The CDR3, as DNA: TGTGCCACCAGCAGAGATCTGGGTCAGCCCCAGCATTTT.

V gene TRBV27 combines with J gene TRBJ2-1; 10 nucleotides agree with TRBD1. The CDR3 runs to 13 residues. CDR1 and CDR2 from the germline V gene are MNHEY and SMNVEV (reference sequence). V shed 6 bases and J 11 bases; nucleotides not matched to a gene: 7. This chain's CDR3 is CASSYTTGGKQFF. The CDR3 nucleotides are TGTGCCAGCAGCTACACGACAGGGGGCAAGCAGTTCTTC.

The V gene is TRBV5-4, the J gene TRBJ2-7, with 7 nucleotides matching TRBD1. The V gene's germline CDR1 is SGHNT and CDR2 YYREEE (reference sequence). The CDR3 length is 15 residues. Trimming cost V 4 bases and J 1 base; bases outside gene matches: 8. This chain's CDR3 is CASSGAGTESYEQYF. The CDR3 bases are TGTGCCAGCAGCGGGGCCGGGACAGAATCCTACGAGCAGTACTTC.

This chain links TRBV10-3 with TRBJ2-2; 12 bases line up with TRBD2. V was pared by 4 bases and J by 3 bases, with 0 bases of the junction left unmatched. Germline V gene data show CDR1 as ENHRY and CDR2 as SYGVKD. This CDR3 region has 15 residues. CDR3 residues: CAISGLAGDTGELFF. CDR3 DNA sequence: TGTGCCATCAGTGGACTAGCGGGGGACACCGGGGAGCTGTTTTTT.

The chain uses TRBV29-1 and TRBJ2-1, with D possibly TRBD2 on 6 matching bases. The V gene's germline CDR1 is SQVTM and CDR2 ANQGSEA. This CDR3 region has 12 residues. With 3 bases removed from V and 9 bases from J, the gap between germline ends came to 12 bases. CDR3 sequence reads: CSVEEGESEQFF. CDR3 sequence (DNA): TGCAGCGTTGAGGAGGGAGAAAGTGAGCAGTTCTTC.

This clone was observed a few times. The DNA of the CDR3 is TGTGCCAGCAGCCTTGCGGGAGCGGACACAGATACGCAGTATTTT. This codes for CASSLAGADTDTQYF. The chain joins TRBV4-2 to TRBJ2-3; 7 bases line up with TRBD2. This CDR3 has 15 residues. V lost 4 bases and J lost 2; bases outside the gene matches: 6. Germline CDR1 reads LGHNA; CDR2 reads YNFKEQ.

This clone appeared a few times. V gene TRBV11-3 combines with J gene TRBJ2-2; 11 bases match TRBD2. The J segment lost 7 bases and the V segment lost 1 base, leaving 5 bases of the junction unmatched. The CDR3 consists of 16 residues. CDR1 is SGHNT and CDR2 is YENEEA in the germline V gene. CDR3 sequence: CASSLGQGLADGELFF. The CDR3 DNA follows: TGTGCCAGCAGCTTAGGACAGGGACTAGCGGACGGGGAGCTGTTTTTT.

This clone appeared many times. V is TRBV4-2 and J is TRBJ2-6, with 9 bases that match TRBD1. Per the germline V gene, CDR1 is LGHNA and CDR2 is YNFKEQ. Germline trimming cut 4 bases from V and 4 bases from J; bases unmatched to any gene: 8. This CDR3 has 17 amino acids. Written as DNA, the CDR3 is TGTGCCAGCAGCCCGACACAGGGGGCGCGGGGGGCCAACGTCCTGACTTTC. This codes for CASSPTQGARGANVLTF.

In its sample, this clone was seen a few times. The chain uses TRBV10-3 and TRBJ2-7, with 7 bases lining up with TRBD2. The germline gives CDR1 ENHRY, CDR2 SYGVKD. The CDR3 runs 14 residues. V lost 6 bases to trimming and J lost 2 bases; unmatched junction nucleotides: 7. The CDR3 DNA sequence: TGTGCCATCAGGGGGGGGATCCAGACCTACGAGCAGTACTTC. Encoded protein: CAIRGGIQTYEQYF.

The V gene is TRBV10-3, the J gene TRBJ2-7; TRBD1 is a possible D gene (6 bases). CDR3 length: 14 amino acids. Germline CDR1 reads ENHRY; CDR2 reads SYGVKD. Trimming removed 1 base at V and 3 bases at J, with 10 bases between. DNA for the CDR3: TGTGCCATCAGTGAGTACCCAGGGGTCTACGAGCAGTACTTC. Translation gives CAISEYPGVYEQYF.

The rearrangement joins TRBV9 to TRBJ1-3; D gene uncertain. The germline V and J ends were trimmed by 2 bases and 0 bases, with 15 bases remaining between them. The CDR3 is made up of 17 amino acids. Germline V gives CDR1 SGDLS, CDR2 YYNGEE. This CDR3 reads CASSVGPGGLSGNTIYF. The CDR3 DNA is TGTGCCAGCAGCGTGGGCCCCGGAGGGCTCTCTGGAAACACCATATATTTT.

V is TRBV7-9 and J is TRBJ2-1; 8 bases agree with TRBD2. J gave up 6 bases and V 0 bases, and 10 bases lay outside the gene matches. The CDR3 has 17 residues. The germline CDR1 and CDR2 sequences are SEHNR and FQNEAQ (reference sequence). CDR3 DNA sequence: TGTGCCAGCAGCTTAGCGCCCGCAGCGGGAGTCGGCAATGAGCAGTTCTTC. Amino acids: CASSLAPAAGVGNEQFF.

The chain joins TRBV7-8 to TRBJ2-5; 12 nucleotides match TRBD2. V gave up 1 base and J gave up 1 base; unmatched junction bases: 4. The CDR3 is made up of 17 amino acids. The germline gives CDR1 SGHVS, CDR2 FQNEAQ. CDR3 DNA sequence: TGTGCCAGCAGCTTAGGGCTAGCGGGAGGGCGCCAAGAGACCCAGTACTTC. As protein: CASSLGLAGGRQETQYF.

The chain has TRBV7-8 and TRBJ2-5; D perhaps matches TRBD2 (6 bases). The CDR3 contains 14 residues. From germline, CDR1 is SGHVS and CDR2 FQNEAQ. The V and J ends lost 2 bases and 5 bases respectively, with 12 bases between them. The CDR3 region is CASSLSSGRETQYF. The CDR3 DNA follows: TGTGCCAGCAGCTTATCATCAGGGAGGGAGACCCAGTACTTC.

CDR3 nucleotide sequence: TGCGCCAGCAGCCGAGAATGGACAGACATCCCCACTGAAGCTTTCTTT. It codes for CASSREWTDIPTEAFF. This chain joins TRBV4-1 and TRBJ1-1; tentatively, D is TRBD1 (6 bases). Per the germline V gene, CDR1 is MGHRA and CDR2 is YSYEKL. This CDR3 has 16 amino acids. With 4 bases removed from V and 4 bases from J, the gap between germline ends came to 19 bases.

The V and J genes are TRBV7-8 and TRBJ1-1; 8 positions agree with TRBD1. Germline V gene sequence: CDR1 SGHVS, CDR2 FQNEAQ. Trimming at V came to 6 bases and at J to 0 bases, leaving 15 bases not matched to a gene. The CDR3 extends over 18 amino acids. The CDR3 protein is CASRDRATLQGVNTEAFF. CDR3 DNA: TGTGCCAGCAGGGACAGGGCCACTCTCCAGGGGGTGAACACTGAAGCTTTCTTT.